This T cell receptor beta chain was retrieved from a study of cytomegalovirus exposure and HLA in healthy donors. The germline gives CDR1 LNHDA, CDR2 SQIVND (reference sequence). V shed 5 bases and J 7 bases; nucleotides not matched to a gene: 11. This CDR3 contains 15 residues. This clone was seen only a few times. What it binds is not known. Study-level findings and limits: Later analysis revealed greater clonal expansion in HLA-associated TCR beta chains than in equally common others. In all likelihood, a cluster of highly shared sequence variants was a sequencing artifact. The study flagged roughly 150 TCR beta chains as cytomegalovirus-associated.

PCR was performed using 60 Vbeta and 13 Jbeta primers. Libraries were prepared by immunoSEQ multiplex PCR; TCRdb keeps only in-frame clonotypes and omits some of them. Among under 150,000 clones listed, approximately 84% were seen once. The clonotype originates from a man aged 25-40 years in good health and CMV-seropositive. The chain employs TRBV19 and TRBJ2-7; 10 bases align to TRBD1. The specimen sequenced was PBMCs. CDR3 bases: TGTGCCAGTAGTGGTCCGGGACAGGGGTTACGGGAGCAGTACTTC. It encodes CASSGPGQGLREQYF.